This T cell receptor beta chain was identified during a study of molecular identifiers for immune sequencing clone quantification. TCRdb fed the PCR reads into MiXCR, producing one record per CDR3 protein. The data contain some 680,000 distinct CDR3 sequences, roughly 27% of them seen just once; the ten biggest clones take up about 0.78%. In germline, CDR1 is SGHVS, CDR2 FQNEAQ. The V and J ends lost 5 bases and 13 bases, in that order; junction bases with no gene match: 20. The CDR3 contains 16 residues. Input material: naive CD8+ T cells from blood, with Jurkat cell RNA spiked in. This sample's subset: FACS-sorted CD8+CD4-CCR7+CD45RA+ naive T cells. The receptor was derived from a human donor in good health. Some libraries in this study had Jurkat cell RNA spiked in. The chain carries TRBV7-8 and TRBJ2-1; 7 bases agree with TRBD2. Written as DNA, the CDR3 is TGTGCCAGCAGCGTCCCAGCGGGGCACGATGACAATAACCAGTTCTTC. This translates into CASSVPAGHDDNNQFF.